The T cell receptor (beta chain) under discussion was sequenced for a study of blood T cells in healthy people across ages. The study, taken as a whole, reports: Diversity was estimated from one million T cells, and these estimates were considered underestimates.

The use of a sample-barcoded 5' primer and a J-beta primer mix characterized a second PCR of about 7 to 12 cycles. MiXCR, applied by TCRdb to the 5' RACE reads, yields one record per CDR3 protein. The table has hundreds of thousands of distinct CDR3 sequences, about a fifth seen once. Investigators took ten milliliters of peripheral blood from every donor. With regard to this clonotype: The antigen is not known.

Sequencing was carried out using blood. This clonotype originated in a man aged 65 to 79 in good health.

CDR3 DNA: TGCGCCAGCAGCTTGGTGGGGACGGTAGGATACAATGAGCAGTTCTTC. Translating gives CASSLVGTVGYNEQFF. The chain couples TRBV5-1 to TRBJ2-1, with D perhaps being TRBD1 or TRBD2 (5 bases each). Trimming cost V 0 bases and J 4 bases, with 14 bases left between them. CDR3 length equals 16 residues. Germline values: CDR1 SGHRS, CDR2 YFSETQ.